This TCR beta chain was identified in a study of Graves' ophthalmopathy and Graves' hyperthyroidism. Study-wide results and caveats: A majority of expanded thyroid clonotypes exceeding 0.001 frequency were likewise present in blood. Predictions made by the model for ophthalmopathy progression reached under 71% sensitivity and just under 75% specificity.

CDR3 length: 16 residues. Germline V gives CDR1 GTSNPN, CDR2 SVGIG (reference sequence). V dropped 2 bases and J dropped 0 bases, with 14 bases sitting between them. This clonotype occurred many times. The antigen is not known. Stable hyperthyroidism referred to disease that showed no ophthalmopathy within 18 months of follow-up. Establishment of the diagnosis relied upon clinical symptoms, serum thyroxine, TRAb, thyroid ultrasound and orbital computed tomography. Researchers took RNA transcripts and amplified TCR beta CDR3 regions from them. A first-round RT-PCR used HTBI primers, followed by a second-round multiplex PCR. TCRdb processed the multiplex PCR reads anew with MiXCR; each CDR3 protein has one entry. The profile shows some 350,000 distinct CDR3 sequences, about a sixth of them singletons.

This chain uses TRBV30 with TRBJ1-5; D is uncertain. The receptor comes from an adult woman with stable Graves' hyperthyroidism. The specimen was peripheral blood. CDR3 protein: CAWSPKDGYSNQPQHF. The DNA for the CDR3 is TGTGCCTGGAGTCCCAAGGACGGTTATAGCAATCAGCCCCAGCATTTT.